This T cell receptor (beta chain) was found in a study of CXCR3-negative and CXCR3-positive naive CD8 T cells. All TRB cDNA libraries came from 5' RACE performed with UMI labels. Each CDR3 protein gets one entry in TCRdb, which reprocessed the 5' RACE reads and gives no DNA. This sample's clone table lists about 140,000 distinct CDR3 sequences. About this clonotype: Its antigen is not known.

Study conclusions and caveats: Once cells were cryopreserved, CXCR3 expression went down partly, and most assays used fresh PBMCs. For CXCR3-positive naive cells, TRB CDR3s were more hydrophobic than those of CXCR3-negative naive cells.

Sequencing was performed on naive CXCR3+ CD8+ T cells from blood. Specified subset: CD45RO-CCR7+CD27+CD95- naive CD8+ T cells expressing CXCR3 (TNR3+). The TCR sequence derives from a human donor in good health. Some clones in this sample may be carry-over from other donors' samples.

The CDR3 loop is CASSHLGGQERDNEQFF. The J gene is TRBJ2-1, the V gene TRBV4-2; TCRdb returns TRBD1, unconfirmable since there is no DNA. Germline CDR1 reads LGHNA; CDR2 reads YNFKEQ. The CDR3 is 17 residues long.